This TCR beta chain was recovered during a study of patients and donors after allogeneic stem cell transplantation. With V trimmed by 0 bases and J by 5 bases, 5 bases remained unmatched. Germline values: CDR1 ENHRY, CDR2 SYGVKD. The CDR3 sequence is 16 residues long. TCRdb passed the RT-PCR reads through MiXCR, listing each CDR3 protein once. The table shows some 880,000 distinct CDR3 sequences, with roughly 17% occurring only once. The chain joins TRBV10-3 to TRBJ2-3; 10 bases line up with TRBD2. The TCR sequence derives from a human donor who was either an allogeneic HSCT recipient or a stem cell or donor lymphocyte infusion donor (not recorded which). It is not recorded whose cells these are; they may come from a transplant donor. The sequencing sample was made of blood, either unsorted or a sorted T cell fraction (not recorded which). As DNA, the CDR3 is TGTGCCATCAGTGAGTCGAATAGCGGGAGGATAGATACGCAGTATTTT. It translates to CAISESNSGRIDTQYF.